A selection of T cell receptor beta chains follows, all from one sample in a study of T cells in narcolepsy. Produced via immunoSEQ multiplex PCR; TCRdb's table is partial and in-frame only. The data show about 34,000 clones, with about three quarters seen just once and less than 1.5% held by the top ten. Sequenced sample: CD45RA- memory CD4+ T cells from PBMCs. The receptors were sampled from a human donor with narcolepsy. The CDR3 runs from the conserved cysteine through the conserved F or W. Each record gives: CDR3 protein, CDR3 DNA, D gene, V gene, J gene, clone size. D genes are given only for firm matches. A row's size may be missing; if present it is once, few, many or a size class.

CDR3aa: CASSGRAVEQYF
CDR3nt: TGTGCCAGCAGTGGCCGGGCCGTCGAGCAGTACTTC
d_gene: .
v_gene: TRBV6-5
j_gene: TRBJ2-7
abundance: .

CDR3aa: CASSQDRLVAGSYEQYF
CDR3nt: TGCGCCAGCAGCCAAGATCGATTGGTAGCGGGCTCCTACGAGCAGTACTTC
d_gene: TRBD2
v_gene: TRBV4-1
j_gene: TRBJ2-7
abundance: .

CDR3aa: CASSSTGTTYEQYF
CDR3nt: TGTGCCAGCAGCTCAACCGGGACTACCTACGAGCAGTACTTC
d_gene: TRBD2
v_gene: TRBV7-6
j_gene: TRBJ2-7
abundance: .

CDR3aa: CASSTSSGAQQGTQYF
CDR3nt: TGTGCCAGCAGCACCTCAAGCGGGGCCCAGCAGGGAACGCAGTATTTT
d_gene: TRBD2
v_gene: TRBV7-2
j_gene: TRBJ2-3
abundance: .

CDR3aa: CASGDTIYF
CDR3nt: TGTGCCAGCGGGGACACCATATATTTT
d_gene: .
v_gene: TRBV6-1
j_gene: TRBJ1-3
abundance: .

CDR3aa: CASSLAMAGGLSSNQPQHF
CDR3nt: TGTGCCAGCAGCTTAGCGATGGCAGGGGGCTTAAGTAGCAATCAGCCCCAGCATTTT
d_gene: TRBD1
v_gene: TRBV7-8
j_gene: TRBJ1-5
abundance: .

CDR3aa: CASSIQALQETQYF
CDR3nt: TGTGCCAGTAGTATCCAGGCCCTCCAAGAGACCCAGTACTTC
d_gene: .
v_gene: TRBV19
j_gene: TRBJ2-5
abundance: once

CDR3aa: CASSQEEGSSSYNSPLHF
CDR3nt: TGTGCCAGCAGCCAAGAAGAGGGGAGTTCCTCCTATAATTCACCCCTCCACTTT
d_gene: .
v_gene: TRBV4-2
j_gene: TRBJ1-6
abundance: .

CDR3aa: CSVVALISGGTPAAYEQYF
CDR3nt: TGCAGCGTTGTGGCCTTGATTAGCGGGGGGACCCCGGCGGCCTACGAGCAGTACTTC
d_gene: TRBD2
v_gene: TRBV29-1
j_gene: TRBJ2-7
abundance: .

CDR3aa: CASSPPLDASGNTIYF
CDR3nt: TGTGCCAGCTCTCCCCCGTTAGACGCCTCAGGAAACACCATATATTTT
d_gene: .
v_gene: TRBV28
j_gene: TRBJ1-3
abundance: few

CDR3aa: CASSEDRAGYGYTF
CDR3nt: TGTGCCAGCAGTGAAGACAGGGCGGGCTATGGCTACACCTTC
d_gene: .
v_gene: TRBV6-1
j_gene: TRBJ1-2
abundance: .

CDR3aa: CASNRDRGDYGYTF
CDR3nt: TGTGCCAGTAACAGGGACAGGGGGGACTATGGCTACACCTTC
d_gene: TRBD1
v_gene: TRBV2
j_gene: TRBJ1-2
abundance: .

CDR3aa: CASSTLLTESYEQYF
CDR3nt: TGTGCCAGCAGCACTCTCTTGACAGAAAGCTACGAGCAGTACTTC
d_gene: .
v_gene: TRBV11-1
j_gene: TRBJ2-7
abundance: .

CDR3aa: CASTHQRGSSYNEQFF
CDR3nt: TGTGCCAGTACTCACCAGCGGGGGAGCTCCTACAATGAGCAGTTCTTC
d_gene: TRBD2
v_gene: TRBV19
j_gene: TRBJ2-1
abundance: once

CDR3aa: CASSRLIPSSYNEQFF
CDR3nt: TGTGCCAGCAGCCGGCTAATACCAAGCTCCTACAATGAGCAGTTCTTC
d_gene: .
v_gene: TRBV5-5
j_gene: TRBJ2-1
abundance: .

CDR3aa: CASSDRETDEQYF
CDR3nt: TGTGCCAGCAGCGACCGGGAAACCGACGAGCAGTACTTC
d_gene: .
v_gene: TRBV2
j_gene: TRBJ2-7
abundance: .

CDR3aa: CASSQKTSGRWFETQYF
CDR3nt: TGTGCCAGCAGCCAGAAGACTAGCGGGCGATGGTTCGAGACCCAGTACTTC
d_gene: TRBD2
v_gene: TRBV14
j_gene: TRBJ2-5
abundance: .